This entry lists 15 T cell receptor beta chains sequenced from one sample in a study of blood T cells in healthy people across ages. Through a sample-barcoded 5' primer and a J-beta primer mix, a second PCR was run for roughly 6 to 11 cycles. TCRdb passed the 5' RACE reads through MiXCR, listing each CDR3 protein once. Of about 570,000 distinct CDR3 sequences listed, approximately 27% were seen once; the top ten hold about 18%. Sequenced material: blood. The receptors were gathered from a woman between 70 and 85 years old in good health.

There are a few counts of this clonotype. The chain recombines TRBV15 with TRBJ2-7; D gene unclear. This CDR3 region has 13 residues. Germline V gene sequence: CDR1 LNHNV, CDR2 YYDKDF (reference sequence). With 6 bases removed from V and 4 bases from J, the gap between germline ends came to 13 bases. The CDR3 coding sequence is TGTGCCACCAGTGTCGCCAGACGATACGAGCAGTACTTC. Translation gives CATSVARRYEQYF. The full variable domain, in which reference TRBV15 and TRBJ2-7 provide the parts outside the CDR3, is DAMVIQNPRYQVTQFGKPVTLSCSQTLNHNVMYWYQQKSSQAPKLLFHYYDKDFNNEADTPDNFQSRRPNTSFCFLDIRSPGLGDTAMYLCATSVARRYEQYFGPGTRLTVT.

This clonotype occurred a few times. The chain recombines TRBV20-1 with TRBJ1-2, with D maybe TRBD1 (5 bases). Germline CDR1 reads DFQATT; CDR2 reads SNEGSKA (reference sequence). V was shortened by 5 bases and J by 2 bases, with 15 bases between the two germline ends. This CDR3 region has 14 residues. CDR3 region: CSARHRIGNYGYTF. The CDR3 region has the DNA TGCAGTGCTCGACACAGGATTGGAAACTATGGCTACACCTTC.

The chain uses TRBV6-6 and TRBJ2-5; 8 bases agree with TRBD2. V was pared by 5 bases and J by 1 base, with 3 bases of the junction left unmatched. The CDR3 consists of 14 residues. The germline CDR1 and CDR2 sequences are MNHNY and SVGAGI (reference sequence). The CDR3 is CASSPAGGQETQYF. CDR3 DNA sequence: TGTGCCAGCAGTCCGGCGGGGGGCCAAGAGACCCAGTACTTC.

This clonotype was observed a few times. The chain couples TRBV29-1 to TRBJ1-1; 7 bases map to TRBD1. The CDR3 spans 14 residues. V trimming: 6 bases; J trimming: 1 base; junction bases outside the gene matches: 8. Looked up from germline, CDR1 is SQVTM and CDR2 is ANQGSEA. This chain's CDR3 is CSVQWDSWNTEAFF. For the CDR3, the DNA is TGCAGCGTCCAATGGGACAGTTGGAACACTGAAGCTTTCTTT.

The CDR3 loop is CASRTGTTTDTQYF. The CDR3 DNA follows: TGTGCCAGCAGGACCGGGACCACCACAGATACGCAGTATTTT. The chain links TRBV11-2 to TRBJ2-3, with D tentatively TRBD1 or TRBD2 (5 bases each). The V gene lost 6 bases and the J gene lost 2 bases, with 12 bases spanning the gap. This CDR3 comprises 14 residues. Germline-derived CDR1 and CDR2 are SGHAT and FQNNGV.

This clonotype came up many times. The genes are TRBV12-3 or TRBV12-4 and TRBJ2-5; D might be TRBD2 (6 bases). The CDR3 has 14 amino acids. Trimming removed 3 bases from V and 5 bases from J, with 13 bases in between. In DNA, the CDR3 is TGTGCCAGCAGTTTCCCCGCACGGGGGGAGACCCAGTACTTC. Residues: CASSFPARGETQYF.

The rearrangement links TRBV6-6 to TRBJ2-1; TRBD1 might be the D (5 bases). Germline lookup yields CDR1 MNHNY and CDR2 SVGAGI (reference sequence). The CDR3 runs to 14 residues. The ends were cut back, 1 base at V and 6 bases at J, with 10 bases in the middle. CDR3 nucleotides: TGTGCCAGCAGTTACTTCAGGGATCCCAATGAGCAGTTCTTC. As protein: CASSYFRDPNEQFF.

The chain combines TRBV28 with TRBJ2-1; possible D gene TRBD1, 7 bases. Germline values: CDR1 MDHEN, CDR2 SYDVKM. This CDR3 spans 15 amino acids. V shed 9 bases and J shed 4 bases, with 19 bases lying between them. The CDR3 DNA reads TGTGCCAGTCGAGGGGGCGGGGCTATGTACAATGAGCAGTTCTTC. This translates into CASRGGGAMYNEQFF.

The chain uses TRBV10-3 and TRBJ1-2; the D gene is possibly TRBD1 (6 bases). V lost 8 bases to trimming and J lost 0 bases, with 13 bases between them. CDR3 size: 14 residues. The germline V gene encodes CDR1 ENHRY and CDR2 SYGVKD. CDR3 sequence (DNA): TGTGCCATCGGGGGGCAGGGAGCTAACTATGGCTACACCTTC. It specifies CAIGGQGANYGYTF.

This clonotype came up a few times. This rearrangement joins TRBV20-1 to TRBJ1-1; tentatively, D is TRBD1 (5 bases). Germline CDR1 DFQATT, CDR2 SNEGSKA (reference sequence). V shed 2 bases and J shed 0 bases, with 22 bases lying between them. This CDR3 is built from 18 residues. CDR3 loop: CSARPPGRLSGMNTEAFF. The CDR3 nucleotides are TGCAGTGCTAGACCTCCGGGACGATTATCTGGGATGAACACTGAAGCTTTCTTT.

The sample holds a few counts of this clonotype. This chain uses TRBV7-2 with TRBJ2-1; no firm D call. The CDR3 contains 13 residues. Trimming removed 5 bases from V and 8 bases from J, with 13 bases in between. Per germline, CDR1 SGHTA and CDR2 FQGNSA. The CDR3, as DNA: TGTGCCAGCAGCAAAAGTTTGGTTGATGAGCAGTTCTTC. This codes for CASSKSLVDEQFF.

The J gene is TRBJ2-4, the V gene TRBV4-3, with 9 bases fitting TRBD1. Germline lookup yields CDR1 LGHNA and CDR2 YSLEER. V was pared by 2 bases and J by 6 bases, with 5 bases of the junction left unmatched. The length of the CDR3 is 15 residues. The CDR3 spells CASSQTDRGINIQYF. CDR3 bases: TGCGCCAGCAGCCAAACCGACAGGGGGATAAACATTCAGTACTTC.

The rearrangement links TRBV2 to TRBJ2-2; possible D gene TRBD1, 7 bases. Trimming cost V 7 bases and J 5 bases, with 14 bases left between them. This CDR3 is 14 amino acids long. The germline gives CDR1 SNHLY, CDR2 FYNNEI. The CDR3 here is CASNQGGGTGELFF. CDR3 nucleotide sequence: TGTGCCAGCAACCAGGGGGGCGGAACCGGGGAGCTGTTTTTT.

The rearrangement links TRBV4-1 to TRBJ2-1; TRBD1 aligns across 7 bases. This CDR3 has 14 residues. V shed 3 bases and J 5 bases; nucleotides not matched to a gene: 4. Looked up from germline, CDR1 is MGHRA and CDR2 is YSYEKL. Here the CDR3 reads CASSQVDRDNEQFF. The CDR3 DNA reads TGCGCCAGCAGCCAGGTCGACAGGGACAATGAGCAGTTCTTC.

V and J are TRBV7-2 and TRBJ2-5; 7 bases are a match to TRBD2. The end of the DNA aligns better with TRBJ2-7, so the J call may be wrong. The CDR3 loop spans 16 amino acids. Germline V gene data show CDR1 as SGHTA and CDR2 as FQGNSA. The CDR3 loop reads CASSLAGGESFYEQYF. Written as DNA, the CDR3 is TGTGCCAGCAGCTTAGCGGGAGGGGAGAGTTTCTACGAGCAGTACTTC.